This T cell receptor (beta chain) was obtained from a study of blood T cell dynamics during melanoma immunotherapy. The time point is: pre-treatment baseline. Blood was drawn before treatment and at week 3 after checkpoint blockade. Whole-study findings and limits: The study could not tell melanoma-specific clones from general immune activation.

Clones were read by immunoSEQ multiplex PCR, and TCRdb kept only the in-frame ones, dropping some. Found here are around 6,500 clones, about nine tenths of them singletons; the top ten hold around 1.9%. On this clone: The antigen is not known.

This sample comprised blood, obtained from a patient treated with checkpoint blockade. This receptor was obtained from a human donor with melanoma.

CDR3 DNA: TGCGCCAGCAGCCAAGAGCCCCGAGCAACTAATGAAAAACTGTTTTTT. This codes for CASSQEPRATNEKLFF. V and J are TRBV4-3 and TRBJ1-4; no firm D call. Trimming left V 0 bases short and J 0 bases short, with 8 bases between. The CDR3 spans 16 residues. Looked up from germline, CDR1 is LGHNA and CDR2 is YSLEER.